This T cell receptor (beta chain) was sequenced for a study of T-cell memory formation after mild COVID-19. Points on this clonotype: Antigen unknown.

This CDR3 comprises 15 residues. In germline, CDR1 is SGHRS, CDR2 YFSETQ. The V gene lost 6 bases and the J gene lost 3 bases, with 17 bases spanning the gap. Findings of the study overall: Shrinking CD4+ clones were chiefly CM and EM; CD8+ ones were chiefly EMRA. Pre-infection memory already had some responding clones, implying cross-reactive memory joined.

After 5'RACE with constant-segment primers, TCR alpha and TCR beta cDNA libraries carrying sample barcodes and UMIs were obtained. TCRdb reprocessed the 5' RACE reads with MiXCR, giving one entry per CDR3 protein. The sample contains roughly 160,000 distinct CDR3 sequences, 11% of which appear only once. The chain joins TRBV5-1 to TRBJ2-3; D is perhaps TRBD1 (6 bases). Input material: PBMCs or a T cell subset sorted from them (not recorded which). This TCR came from a man aged 18-30 years who had mild COVID-19 (a few samples of this study predate the infection). Cell type and time point are not known. The CDR3: CASTVQGFWTDTQYF. In nucleotides, the CDR3 is TGCGCCAGCACCGTGCAGGGGTTTTGGACAGATACGCAGTATTTT.